Presented here are 25 T cell receptor beta chains from one specimen sequenced in a study of OX40 agonist ivuxolimab in advanced cancers. The table came from immunoSEQ multiplex PCR; TCRdb's copy has only in-frame clones and leaves some out. In the table there are tens of thousands of clones, 80% to 90% of which are singletons. Sequences were derived from CD4+ or CD8+ T cells sorted from blood, sampled in a trial of the OX40 agonist ivuxolimab. The receptor source for this set is an adult with an advanced solid tumor such as melanoma, head and neck, liver or kidney cancer.

This rearrangement joins TRBV15 to TRBJ1-1; D might be TRBD1 (5 bases). Trimming removed 0 bases at V and 7 bases at J, with 15 bases between. The CDR3 has 15 amino acids. CDR1 and CDR2 from the germline V gene are LNHNV and YYDKDF (reference sequence). DNA for the CDR3: TGTGCCACCAGCAGAGATCGGGGGGGGATGGGTGAAGCTTTCTTT. It translates to CATSRDRGGMGEAFF.

The chain couples TRBV2 to TRBJ2-1, with TRBD2 identical over 11 bases. The CDR3 contains 15 residues. The trim removed 2 bases at V and 6 bases at J, leaving 3 bases unmatched. Per germline, CDR1 SNHLY and CDR2 FYNNEI. The CDR3 DNA follows: TGTGCCAGCAGTGAAACTAGCGGGAGAGTCAATGAGCAGTTCTTC. It specifies CASSETSGRVNEQFF.

This sequence joins TRBV7-6 and TRBJ2-3; the D gene could be TRBD1 or TRBD2 (5 bases each). The V end lost 6 bases, the J end lost 2 bases, and 15 bases lay between the germline ends. From germline, CDR1 is SGHVS and CDR2 FNYEAQ. This CDR3 region has 15 residues. CDR3 sequence reads: CASSRSGPTTDTQYF. The CDR3 DNA reads as TGTGCCAGCAGTCGCTCGGGGCCCACCACAGATACGCAGTATTTT.

Only one count was recorded for this clone. This chain joins TRBV11-3 and TRBJ1-1; D is unresolved. Germline V CDR1 and CDR2: SGHNT, YENEEA. The CDR3 length is 14 residues. Trimming took 1 base from V and 0 from J, leaving 6 bases between them. CDR3 residues: CASSLAGVNTEAFF. The DNA of the CDR3 is TGTGCCAGCAGCTTAGCGGGCGTGAACACTGAAGCTTTCTTT. The whole variable domain, filled in from reference TRBV11-3 and TRBJ1-1, reads EAGVVQSPRYKIIEKKQPVAFWCNPISGHNTLYWYLQNLGQGPELLIRYENEEAVDDSQLPKDRFSAERLKGVDSTLKIQPAELGDSAVYLCASSLAGVNTEAFFGQGTRLTVV.

This clone was detected once. The chain couples TRBV4-2 to TRBJ2-5, with 7 positions matching TRBD1. This CDR3 has 15 residues. V gave up 1 base and J gave up 0 bases; unmatched junction bases: 2. Per germline, CDR1 LGHNA and CDR2 YNFKEQ. CDR3: CASSQGRGYQETQYF. CDR3 in DNA: TGTGCCAGCAGCCAAGGCAGGGGGTACCAAGAGACCCAGTACTTC.

This clone was observed once. V is TRBV6-5 and J is TRBJ1-1, with D perhaps TRBD1 (5 bases). This CDR3 is built from 11 residues. Germline V gene data show CDR1 as MNHEY and CDR2 as SVGAGI. Trimming cost V 9 bases and J 3 bases, with 8 bases left between them. CDR3 sequence: CASRGDTEAFF. The CDR3 nucleotides read TGTGCCAGTCGGGGGGACACTGAAGCTTTCTTT.

The V and J genes are TRBV25-1 and TRBJ2-7, with D possibly being TRBD1 (6 bases). V was clipped by 4 bases and J by 4 bases, with 14 bases between them. The germline V gene has CDR1 MGHDK and CDR2 SYGVNS. The CDR3 loop spans 14 amino acids. CDR3 in DNA: TGTGCCAGCAGTGGGAATGGCAGGGGATACGAGCAGTACTTC. This codes for CASSGNGRGYEQYF.

This sequence joins TRBV11-2 and TRBJ2-7; 7 bases agree with TRBD1. V lost 6 bases to trimming and J lost 4 bases; unmatched junction nucleotides: 3. Germline CDR1 is SGHAT and CDR2 is FQNNGV. The CDR3 loop spans 12 amino acids. Here the CDR3 reads CASSLQGYEQYF. CDR3 nucleotide sequence: TGTGCCAGCAGTTTACAGGGGTACGAGCAGTACTTC.

The chain is built from TRBV2 and TRBJ2-5, with a possible D match to TRBD1 (6 bases). Trimming took off 0 bases at V and 12 bases at J, with 11 bases between the two ends. This CDR3 has 12 residues. The V gene's germline CDR1 is SNHLY and CDR2 FYNNEI. The CDR3 DNA reads as TGTGCCAGCAGTGAAGCCCGGGACAAAAAGTACTTC. It codes for CASSEARDKKYF.

In this sample, this clone turned up once. This rearrangement joins TRBV4-3 to TRBJ2-6, with D maybe TRBD1 (6 bases). V dropped 1 base and J dropped 0 bases, with 7 bases sitting between them. This CDR3 has 16 amino acids. Germline CDR1 and CDR2: LGHNA and YSLEER. The CDR3 DNA is TGCGCCAGCAGCCAAGCAGGGGTCTCTGGGGCCAACGTCCTGACTTTC. Translated, it gives CASSQAGVSGANVLTF.

The chain combines TRBV4-2 with TRBJ1-2; D remains unclear. CDR1 LGHNA and CDR2 YNFKEQ come from the germline V gene. V lost 4 bases and J 5 bases, leaving 17 bases between the germline ends. This CDR3 comprises 15 residues. CDR3 amino acids: CASSPPGQPAYGYTF. For the CDR3, the DNA is TGTGCCAGCAGCCCACCCGGGCAGCCAGCTTATGGCTACACCTTC.

This chain links TRBV4-3 with TRBJ2-7; TRBD2 is a possible D gene (5 bases). The CDR3 is 14 residues long. Germline CDR1 LGHNA, CDR2 YSLEER. Trimming removed 0 bases at V and 1 base at J, with 7 bases between. DNA of the CDR3: TGCGCCAGCAGCCAAGATGAGGGATCCTACGAGCAGTACTTC. Translation: CASSQDEGSYEQYF.

J is TRBJ2-7 and V is TRBV5-4; D ambiguous. Germline values: CDR1 SGHNT, CDR2 YYREEE (reference sequence). The germline V and J ends were trimmed by 1 base and 3 bases, with 8 bases remaining between them. CDR3 size: 13 residues. CDR3 in amino acids: CASSLRIGYEQYF. The DNA of the CDR3 is TGTGCCAGCAGCTTGAGGATTGGCTACGAGCAGTACTTC.

The chain is built from TRBV7-8 and TRBJ1-5; 10 bases align to TRBD1. CDR3 length: 14 amino acids. The germline CDR1 and CDR2 sequences are SGHVS and FQNEAQ. Germline trimming cut 2 bases from V and 6 bases from J; bases unmatched to any gene: 1. CDR3 sequence (DNA): TGTGCCAGCAGCTTAAGGGACAGGGGTCAGCCCCAGCATTTT. Its protein product is CASSLRDRGQPQHF.

This clone was seen only a few times. The V and J genes are TRBV6-1 and TRBJ1-2, with a tentative D call TRBD1 (5 bases). Germline CDR1 MNHNS, CDR2 SASEGT. There are 13 residues in the CDR3. Deletions cut 5 bases from V and 4 bases from J, with 11 bases between. The CDR3 reads CASSQRDGYGYTF. As DNA, the CDR3 is TGTGCCAGCAGTCAGCGGGACGGCTATGGCTACACCTTC.

CDR3 nucleotides: TGTGCTAGTGGTTTGGGGACAGATTTGAACACTGAAGCTTTCTTT. Protein: CASGLGTDLNTEAFF. J is TRBJ1-1 and V is TRBV12-5; TRBD1 is a possible D gene (6 bases). Germline CDR1 and CDR2: LGHNT and FRNRAP. The CDR3 runs to 15 residues. V lost 1 base and J 0 bases, leaving 9 bases between the germline ends.

The chain carries TRBV7-8 and TRBJ2-1; no firm D call. CDR1 is SGHVS, CDR2 FQNEAQ, per germline. There are 13 residues in the CDR3. The germline V and J ends were trimmed by 6 bases and 8 bases, with 14 bases remaining between them. CDR3 coding DNA: TGTGCCAGCAGTTACCATTTAGGAGATGAGCAGTTCTTC. Its protein product is CASSYHLGDEQFF. The whole variable domain, remainder taken from reference TRBV7-8 and TRBJ2-1, is GAGVSQSPRYKVAKRGQDVALRCDPISGHVSLFWYQQALGQGPEFLTYFQNEAQLDKSGLPSDRFFAERPEGSVSTLKIQRTQQEDSAVYLCASSYHLGDEQFFGPGTRLTVL.

The J gene is TRBJ1-2, the V gene TRBV28; D is undetermined. The germline V gene encodes CDR1 MDHEN and CDR2 SYDVKM. The ends were cut back, 5 bases at V and 5 bases at J, with 18 bases in the middle. The CDR3 extends over 15 amino acids. CDR3 protein: CASSVRRAGRYGYTF. DNA of the CDR3: TGTGCCAGCAGTGTCAGGCGGGCAGGCCGTTATGGCTACACCTTC.

The chain employs TRBV4-3 and TRBJ1-2; 9 bases agree with TRBD1. The V and J ends lost 1 base and 4 bases, in that order; junction bases with no gene match: 1. Germline CDR1 reads LGHNA; CDR2 reads YSLEER. The CDR3 has 14 amino acids. The CDR3 protein is CASSQGQGGYGYTF. In nucleotides, the CDR3 is TGCGCCAGCAGCCAAGGACAGGGGGGCTATGGCTACACCTTC.

The chain carries TRBV7-9 and TRBJ1-1; no definite D call. V lost 4 bases and J 7 bases, leaving 16 bases between the germline ends. The CDR3 runs to 14 residues. Per germline, CDR1 SEHNR and CDR2 FQNEAQ (reference sequence). Here the CDR3 reads CASSSSPQRLEAFF. CDR3 coding DNA: TGTGCCAGCAGCTCCTCCCCCCAAAGGCTTGAAGCTTTCTTT.

The V call is TRBV19, the J call TRBJ1-2; D unresolved. From germline, CDR1 is LNHDA and CDR2 SQIVND (reference sequence). The length of the CDR3 is 12 residues. V lost 10 bases and J 5 bases, leaving 14 bases between the germline ends. The CDR3 DNA follows: TGTGCCACTGGGGTCCCGGGGTATGGCTACACCTTC. This sequence encodes CATGVPGYGYTF.

This clone came up once. The gene calls are TRBV7-2 and TRBJ2-1; D is possibly TRBD1 (5 bases). V lost 6 bases, J lost 5 bases, and 14 bases lay in between. This CDR3 comprises 14 residues. Germline V CDR1 and CDR2: SGHTA, FQGNSA. In DNA, the CDR3 is TGTGCCAGCAGACCTAACTCCAGGGACAATGAGCAGTTCTTC. Translated: CASRPNSRDNEQFF. The full variable domain, rest sourced from reference TRBV7-2 and TRBJ2-1, is GAGVSQSPSNKVTEKGKDVELRCDPISGHTALYWYRQSLGQGLEFLIYFQGNSAPDKSGLPSDRFSAERTGGSVSTLTIQRTQQEDSAVYLCASRPNSRDNEQFFGPGTRLTVL.

The chain uses TRBV6-6 and TRBJ1-1; 10 bases line up with TRBD1. The J segment lost 2 bases and the V segment lost 2 bases, leaving 2 bases of the junction unmatched. Germline V gene lookup returns CDR1 MNHNY and CDR2 SVGAGI (reference sequence). This CDR3 spans 15 amino acids. In DNA form, the CDR3 reads TGTGCCAGCAGTTACGGGGACAGGGGAAACACTGAAGCTTTCTTT. Translated: CASSYGDRGNTEAFF.

The rearrangement joins TRBV28 to TRBJ2-7; D is possibly TRBD1 (5 bases). V was cut by 4 bases and J by 1 base, with 11 bases left in between. The CDR3 totals 14 residues. The germline V gene encodes CDR1 MDHEN and CDR2 SYDVKM. The CDR3 DNA reads TGTGCCAGCAGTTCCACAGGCTGGTCCTACGAGCAGTACTTC. This sequence encodes CASSSTGWSYEQYF.

This clone was detected only a few times. This chain joins TRBV29-1 and TRBJ2-1; either TRBD1 or TRBD2 may fit D (6 bases each). The V gene lost 8 bases and the J gene lost 10 bases, with 15 bases spanning the gap. Germline lookup yields CDR1 SQVTM and CDR2 ANQGSEA. CDR3 size: 11 residues. The CDR3: CSFGRGREQFF. Here the CDR3 DNA reads TGCAGCTTTGGTCGGGGGCGGGAGCAGTTCTTC.